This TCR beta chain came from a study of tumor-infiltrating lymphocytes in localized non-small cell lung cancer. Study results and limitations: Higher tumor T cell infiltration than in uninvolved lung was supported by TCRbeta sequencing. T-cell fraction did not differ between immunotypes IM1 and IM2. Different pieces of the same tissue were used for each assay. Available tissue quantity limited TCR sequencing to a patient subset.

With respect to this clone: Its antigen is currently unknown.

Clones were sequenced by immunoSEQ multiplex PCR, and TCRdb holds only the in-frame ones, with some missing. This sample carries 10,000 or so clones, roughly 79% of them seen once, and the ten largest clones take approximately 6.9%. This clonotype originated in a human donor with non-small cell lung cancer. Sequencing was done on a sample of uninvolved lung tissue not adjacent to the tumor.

The CDR3, as DNA: TGCGCCAGCAGCTTGGAAGGGGCCGAACAAAGAGAAGCTTTCTTT. The encoded protein is CASSLEGAEQREAFF. The chain is built from TRBV5-1 and TRBJ1-1; the D gene is possibly TRBD1 (5 bases). V lost 0 bases, J lost 8 bases, and 17 bases lay in between. The CDR3 length is 15 residues. From germline, CDR1 is SGHRS and CDR2 YFSETQ.